A single sample is the source of the 17 T cell receptor beta chains below, sequenced in a study of T cell changes during pregnancy in multiple sclerosis. Profiling relied on immunoSEQ multiplex PCR, and the TCRdb table lists in-frame clones only, not all of them. The table lists 58,000 or so clones, 90% of them singletons, with roughly 2.1% in the top ten. The sample was peripheral blood, taken in the first trimester of pregnancy. These receptors were taken from a female donor in good health, enrolled as a control in a pregnancy study.

This sequence joins TRBV19 and TRBJ2-5; 7 bases are a match to TRBD2. Looked up from germline, CDR1 is LNHDA and CDR2 is SQIVND (reference sequence). V gave up 4 bases and J gave up 2 bases; unmatched junction bases: 10. CDR3 length: 16 amino acids. CDR3 DNA sequence: TGTGCCAGTAGTACCCCGGTCCAGCGGGGACAAGAGACCCAGTACTTC. This codes for CASSTPVQRGQETQYF.

The V and J genes are TRBV10-3 and TRBJ1-6, with TRBD1 matching over 7 bases. J gave up 7 bases and V 8 bases, and 17 bases lay outside the gene matches. Germline CDR1 is ENHRY and CDR2 is SYGVKD. This CDR3 spans 17 amino acids. The CDR3 reads CAIGDSQGLSGNSPLHF. The CDR3 nucleotides read TGTGCCATCGGGGACAGTCAAGGATTGTCTGGAAATTCACCCCTCCACTTT.

This chain uses TRBV27 with TRBJ2-2; D is possibly TRBD2 (6 bases). Germline loops: CDR1 MNHEY, CDR2 SMNVEV (reference sequence). The CDR3 runs 13 residues. Trimming took off 6 bases at V and 4 bases at J, with 9 bases between the two ends. The CDR3 protein is CASREGPTGELFF. In DNA form, the CDR3 reads TGTGCCAGCAGGGAGGGGCCCACCGGGGAGCTGTTTTTT.

The genes are TRBV30 and TRBJ1-1, with D possibly being TRBD1 (6 bases). The V end was cut by 8 bases, the J end by 3 bases, with 22 bases between. Germline loops: CDR1 GTSNPN, CDR2 SVGIG (reference sequence). The CDR3 consists of 15 residues. The chain's CDR3 is CALKRRGGPHTEAFF. The CDR3 DNA sequence: TGTGCCCTTAAGCGACGGGGGGGCCCCCACACTGAAGCTTTCTTT.

The table lists this clone with a few counts. The chain uses TRBV5-4 and TRBJ1-2; D remains ambiguous. The CDR3 length is 15 residues. V lost 2 bases and J 6 bases, leaving 17 bases between the germline ends. The germline gives CDR1 SGHNT, CDR2 YYREEE (reference sequence). The DNA of the CDR3 is TGTGCCAGCAGCTTTTATCTGGGTGTCGGGGATGGCTACACCTTC. Its translation: CASSFYLGVGDGYTF.

The genes are TRBV7-9 and TRBJ1-3, with D tentatively TRBD1 (5 bases). V was clipped by 1 base and J by 7 bases, with 17 bases between them. In germline, CDR1 is SEHNR, CDR2 FQNEAQ (reference sequence). This CDR3 region has 16 residues. This CDR3 reads CASSLGRTPHPNTIYF. CDR3 nucleotide sequence: TGTGCCAGCAGCTTAGGTCGGACACCCCATCCTAACACCATATATTTT. The entire variable domain, with the rest obtained from reference TRBV7-9 and TRBJ1-3, is as follows: DTGVSQNPRHKITKRGQNVTFRCDPISEHNRLYWYRQTLGQGPEFLTYFQNEAQLEKSRLLSDRFSAERPKGSFSTLEIQRTEQGDSAMYLCASSLGRTPHPNTIYFGEGSWLTVV.

The CDR3 DNA follows: TGTGCCAGCTCACCGAACAGGGTCAGTGACACTGAAGCTTTCTTT. Its translation: CASSPNRVSDTEAFF. The rearrangement links TRBV18 to TRBJ1-1; tentatively, D is TRBD1 (6 bases). The length of the CDR3 is 15 residues. The germline CDR1 and CDR2 sequences are KGHSH and LQKENI. Trimming took off 3 bases at V and 3 bases at J, with 14 bases between the two ends.

The rearrangement uses TRBV27 and TRBJ1-5, with D perhaps matching TRBD1 (6 bases). The CDR3 contains 16 residues. V lost 4 bases, J lost 2 bases, and 15 bases lay in between. CDR1 MNHEY and CDR2 SMNVEV come from the germline V gene (reference sequence). In DNA form, the CDR3 reads TGTGCCAGCAGTTCGGCGGGGGCGCAGGGCAATCAGCCCCAGCATTTT. It codes for CASSSAGAQGNQPQHF.

The chain uses TRBV29-1 and TRBJ2-7; 7 bases are a match to TRBD1. Germline CDR1 and CDR2: SQVTM and ANQGSEA. The length of the CDR3 is 13 residues. V was pared by 1 base and J by 6 bases, with 6 bases of the junction left unmatched. Here the CDR3 reads CSVEGIGGPEQYF. CDR3 bases: TGCAGCGTTGAAGGAATAGGGGGCCCCGAGCAGTACTTC.

This clone has a single count. V and J are TRBV5-6 and TRBJ1-2; 9 nucleotides match TRBD1. Germline V gene sequence: CDR1 SGHDT, CDR2 YYEEEE. The CDR3 is 16 residues long. Unmatched junction bases numbered 9, after V lost 4 bases and J lost 2 bases. The CDR3 sequence: CASSILQGAQNYGYTF. The CDR3 DNA sequence: TGTGCCAGCAGCATCCTACAGGGGGCGCAGAACTATGGCTACACCTTC.

This chain connects TRBV4-2 to TRBJ1-3, with no clear D. Germline assignment: CDR1 LGHNA and CDR2 YNFKEQ. This CDR3 region has 15 residues. V was shortened by 0 bases and J by 3 bases, with 9 bases between the two germline ends. CDR3 DNA sequence: TGTGCCAGCAGCCAAGATGGCGGCAGTGGAAACACCATATATTTT. Translated, it gives CASSQDGGSGNTIYF.

The V call is TRBV28, the J call TRBJ2-5, with TRBD1 matching over 12 bases. The CDR3 is 15 residues long. CDR1 and CDR2 from the germline V gene are MDHEN and SYDVKM. The V and J ends lost 4 bases and 4 bases, in that order; junction bases with no gene match: 4. CDR3 bases: TGTGCCAGCAGTTCAGGGACAGGGGGCGGAGAGACCCAGTACTTC. Translating it yields CASSSGTGGGETQYF. The variable domain in full, with the rest retrieved from reference TRBV28 and TRBJ2-5, is DVKVTQSSRYLVKRTGEKVFLECVQDMDHENMFWYRQDPGLGLRLIYFSYDVKMKEKGDIPEGYSVSREKKERFSLILESASTNQTSMYLCASSSGTGGGETQYFGPGTRLLVL.

This chain uses TRBV10-1 with TRBJ2-7; tentatively, D is TRBD1 (5 bases). This CDR3 is built from 14 residues. Looked up from germline, CDR1 is WNHNN and CDR2 is SYGVQD (reference sequence). Trimming cost V 5 bases and J 2 bases, with 13 bases left between them. CDR3 nucleotides: TGCGCCAGCAGTAGGGCAGGGAAAACCTACGAGCAGTACTTC. As protein: CASSRAGKTYEQYF.

The genes are TRBV19 and TRBJ2-1, with a possible D match to TRBD1 (6 bases). The CDR3 runs 15 residues. Trimming removed 2 bases at V and 6 bases at J, with 14 bases between. Looked up from germline, CDR1 is LNHDA and CDR2 is SQIVND (reference sequence). CDR3 DNA sequence: TGTGCCAGTAGTATAAAAAGGGGGATCGGCAATGAGCAGTTCTTC. Protein product: CASSIKRGIGNEQFF.

V gene TRBV7-9 combines with J gene TRBJ2-7; TRBD1 might be the D (6 bases). V shed 6 bases and J shed 0 bases, with 15 bases lying between them. The CDR3 contains 15 residues. Germline lookup yields CDR1 SEHNR and CDR2 FQNEAQ (reference sequence). CDR3 DNA sequence: TGTGCCAGCAGGGCCCCGACAGGAGCCTCCTACGAGCAGTACTTC. Encoded protein: CASRAPTGASYEQYF.

CDR3 coding DNA: TGCAGCGTTGAAGATACGAGCCTACAGATAGCGGGGGGACTACCGCAGTACTTC. Its translation: CSVEDTSLQIAGGLPQYF. This sequence joins TRBV29-1 and TRBJ2-7, with 10 bases matching TRBD2. The ends lost 0 bases at V and 9 bases at J; junction bases unmatched: 20. Germline CDR1 is SQVTM and CDR2 is ANQGSEA. The CDR3 loop spans 18 amino acids.

The V and J genes are TRBV9 and TRBJ2-7; D unresolved. With 3 bases removed from V and 4 bases from J, the gap between germline ends came to 5 bases. From germline, CDR1 is SGDLS and CDR2 YYNGEE. The CDR3 sequence is 11 residues long. The CDR3 DNA sequence: TGTGCCAGCAGCGCCATGTACGAGCAGTACTTC. It yields the protein CASSAMYEQYF.